These 30 T cell receptor beta chains share one sample of origin, sequenced in a study of Graves' ophthalmopathy and Graves' hyperthyroidism. TCR beta CDR3 amplification used RNA transcripts. Second-round multiplex PCR came after a first-round RT-PCR that employed HTBI primers. A single record per CDR3 protein comes from TCRdb applying MiXCR to the multiplex PCR reads. The table lists 1 million to 1.3 million distinct CDR3 sequences, 36% of them singletons. The source material was peripheral blood or thyroid tissue (not recorded which). These receptors were collected from an adult man with Graves' hyperthyroidism.

Concerning this clonotype: One end of the junction varies from germline; a read error may be responsible. The chain uses TRBV10-3 and TRBJ1-4; no clear D. CDR3 length: 14 residues. Germline V gives CDR1 ENHRY, CDR2 SYGVKD. The CDR3 nucleotides are TGTGCCAGCAGTGCCAAGGGAGTCTGGGAAAAACTGTTTTTT. The encoded protein is CASSAKGVWEKLFF.

Regarding this clonotype: A much bigger clone sits one base away, suggesting this may be a read error. The rearrangement joins TRBV6-5 to TRBJ1-2, with TRBD1 identical over 10 bases. Germline V CDR1 and CDR2: MNHEY, SVGAGI. Trimming took 2 bases from V and 4 from J; bases not matched to a gene: 7. The CDR3 is made up of 16 amino acids. This chain's CDR3 is CASSYGTGDTSYGYTF. The CDR3 DNA reads as TGTGCCAGCAGTTACGGGACAGGGGATACTAGCTATGGCTACACCTTC.

This clonotype was picked up many times. The V gene is TRBV6-1, the J gene TRBJ1-2, with unresolved D. Germline V gene data show CDR1 as MNHNS and CDR2 as SASEGT. Trimming stripped 11 bases from V and 8 bases from J, with 15 bases between. The CDR3 extends over 11 amino acids. The CDR3 bases are TGTGCCGAAAGCAGCGGGCAAGGCTACACCTTC. This gives the protein CAESSGQGYTF.

The rearrangement uses TRBV25-1 and TRBJ2-5, with D maybe TRBD1 (6 bases). The germline V and J ends were trimmed by 2 bases and 5 bases, with 15 bases remaining between them. The germline V gene encodes CDR1 MGHDK and CDR2 SYGVNS. The CDR3 is made up of 15 amino acids. The CDR3 DNA follows: TGTGCCAGCAGTGAAGGAAGGGGGATATGGGAGACCCAGTACTTC. This sequence encodes CASSEGRGIWETQYF. Filled out from reference TRBV25-1 and TRBJ2-5, the complete variable domain reads EADIYQTPRYLVIGTGKKITLECSQTMGHDKMYWYQQDPGMELHLIHYSYGVNSTEKGDLSSESTVSRIRTEHFPLTLESARPSHTSQYLCASSEGRGIWETQYFGPGTRLLVL.

The rearrangement links TRBV10-3 to TRBJ2-5; possibly TRBD2 for D (5 bases). Germline V gives CDR1 ENHRY, CDR2 SYGVKD. The CDR3 consists of 14 residues. The V end lost 3 bases, the J end lost 7 bases, and 15 bases lay between the germline ends. CDR3 sequence (DNA): TGTGCCATCAGTGAAGGAGGTTCGGATGCGACCCAGTACTTC. This gives the protein CAISEGGSDATQYF.

The CDR3 region has the DNA TGCGCCAGCAGCTGGTCGGGGGGCTACCGCTACGAGCAGTACTTC. Protein sequence: CASSWSGGYRYEQYF. The chain links TRBV5-1 to TRBJ2-7; TRBD2 might be the D (7 bases). Trimming removed 3 bases at V and 3 bases at J, with 16 bases between. This CDR3 is built from 15 residues. The V gene's germline CDR1 is SGHRS and CDR2 YFSETQ.

This clonotype turned up a few times. The V gene is TRBV29-1, the J gene TRBJ1-1, with a weak D call TRBD1 (5 bases). The CDR3 sequence is 13 residues long. Trimming took 6 bases from V and 5 from J, leaving 16 bases between them. Per the germline V gene, CDR1 is SQVTM and CDR2 is ANQGSEA. The CDR3 reads CSVGYGARTEAFF. CDR3 nucleotide sequence: TGCAGCGTCGGGTACGGGGCGAGGACTGAAGCTTTCTTT.

This clonotype was recorded once. V and J are TRBV5-1 and TRBJ2-5; D gene unclear. Per the germline V gene, CDR1 is SGHRS and CDR2 is YFSETQ. This CDR3 spans 14 amino acids. The V end lost 4 bases, the J end lost 1 base, and 11 bases lay between the germline ends. The CDR3 reads CASSRDTTQETQYF. The CDR3 nucleotides read TGCGCCAGCAGCCGTGACACGACCCAAGAGACCCAGTACTTC.

This clonotype was observed once. A much larger clonotype is one base distant, so this may be a read error. The chain is built from TRBV20-1 and TRBJ2-7; D possibly corresponds to TRBD1 (5 bases). CDR1 DFQATT and CDR2 SNEGSKA come from the germline V gene (reference sequence). The germline V and J ends were trimmed by 1 base and 5 bases, with 15 bases remaining between them. The CDR3 sequence is 14 residues long. CDR3 amino acids: CSARGTTAWDEQYF. In nucleotides, the CDR3 is TGCAGTGCTAGAGGGACGACAGCTTGGGACGAGCAGTACTTC.

This clonotype was seen ten or more times. V usage is TRBV7-9 and J usage is TRBJ1-5; TRBD1 aligns across 9 bases. CDR3 length: 19 amino acids. The trim removed 1 base at V and 0 bases at J, leaving 10 bases unmatched. Germline V gene sequence: CDR1 SEHNR, CDR2 FQNEAQ (reference sequence). The CDR3 reads CASSLDDWTGDYSNQPQHF. The CDR3 nucleotides are TGTGCCAGCAGCTTAGATGATTGGACAGGGGATTATAGCAATCAGCCCCAGCATTTT.

In its sample, this clonotype was seen many times. This chain joins TRBV6-5 and TRBJ1-5; D not resolved. Trimming left V 6 bases short and J 3 bases short, with 12 bases between. Germline V gene lookup returns CDR1 MNHEY and CDR2 SVGAGI. The CDR3 length is 14 residues. CDR3 coding DNA: TGTGCCAGCAGGACGGTAGGTGTCAATCAGCCCCAGCATTTT. Translated: CASRTVGVNQPQHF.

The table lists this clonotype with a few counts. The J gene is TRBJ1-6, the V gene TRBV5-4; TRBD1 agrees at 7 bases. With 5 bases clipped from V and 5 bases from J, the junction kept 7 bases outside the gene matches. CDR1 and CDR2 (germline): SGHNT, YYREEE (reference sequence). This CDR3 is built from 15 residues. CDR3 nucleotides: TGTGCCAGCAGAAGAGGGGGGACAGATAATTCACCCCTCCACTTT. As protein: CASRRGGTDNSPLHF.

V gene TRBV4-3 combines with J gene TRBJ2-7, with unresolved D. The CDR3 runs to 15 residues. Trimming took off 0 bases at V and 9 bases at J, with 18 bases between the two ends. In germline, CDR1 is LGHNA, CDR2 YSLEER. The CDR3 coding sequence is TGCGCCAGCAGCCAAGAGACGGGTCCCAGGTTGGGGCAGTACTTC. This translates into CASSQETGPRLGQYF.

Ten or more counts support this clonotype. CDR3 in DNA: TGTGCCAGCAGTTGGGGCATTGGCGAGCAGTACTTC. As protein: CASSWGIGEQYF. The gene calls are TRBV7-9 and TRBJ2-7, with a possible D match to TRBD1 (5 bases). Trimming stripped 6 bases from V and 6 bases from J, with 12 bases between. Germline V lookup: CDR1 SEHNR, CDR2 FQNEAQ (reference sequence). CDR3 length: 12 amino acids.

Note on this clonotype: The germline gene is not matched at one end of the junction; a read error may be the cause. The J gene is TRBJ2-7, the V gene TRBV10-2, with 14 bases fitting TRBD2. The CDR3 loop spans 19 amino acids. Germline assignment: CDR1 WSHSY and CDR2 SAAADI. The CDR3 region is CASSDKTGGLAGAGYEQYF. For the CDR3, the DNA is TGTGCCAGCAGTGACAAGACAGGGGGACTAGCGGGAGCCGGGTACGAGCAGTACTTC.

The chain links TRBV5-1 to TRBJ2-5, with no clear D. The CDR3 runs 14 residues. Looked up from germline, CDR1 is SGHRS and CDR2 is YFSETQ. Trimming removed 0 bases at V and 4 bases at J, with 10 bases between. The CDR3 DNA follows: TGCGCCAGCAGCTTGGAGCGTCCTGCAGAGACCCAGTACTTC. Its translation is CASSLERPAETQYF.

This chain connects TRBV29-1 to TRBJ1-1, with D tentatively TRBD1 (5 bases). CDR3 length: 15 amino acids. CDR1 is SQVTM, CDR2 ANQGSEA, per germline. The V and J ends lost 3 bases and 3 bases respectively, with 17 bases between them. This CDR3 is CSVEAPRGGYTEAFF. CDR3 DNA: TGCAGCGTTGAGGCCCCGAGGGGTGGCTACACTGAAGCTTTCTTT.

This chain joins TRBV10-3 and TRBJ2-7; D call uncertain. The germline CDR1 and CDR2 sequences are ENHRY and SYGVKD. There are 14 residues in the CDR3. V shed 7 bases and J shed 7 bases, with 20 bases lying between them. The CDR3 DNA sequence: TGTGCCATCACCCAGCGAATGTCGATAGATGAGCAGTACTTC. Translation gives CAITQRMSIDEQYF.

This clonotype appeared a few times. A much more abundant neighbour one base away suggests this may be a read error. This sequence joins TRBV7-3 and TRBJ1-4; TRBD1 aligns across 9 bases. The CDR3 has 13 residues. The V and J ends lost 5 bases and 7 bases, in that order; junction bases with no gene match: 2. The V gene's germline CDR1 is SGHTA and CDR2 FQGTGA. The CDR3 nucleotides are TGTGCCAGCAGCGCGGACAGGGGTGAAAAACTGTTTTTT. Protein: CASSADRGEKLFF.

This chain joins TRBV7-9 and TRBJ1-1, with 11 positions matching TRBD1. Germline lookup yields CDR1 SEHNR and CDR2 FQNEAQ (reference sequence). Trimming removed 8 bases from V and 11 bases from J; junction bases left unmatched: 13. CDR3 length: 14 residues. The CDR3 DNA reads TGTGCCAGCCACCCGACCGGACAGGGGGCAGGGGCTTTCTTT. Translation gives CASHPTGQGAGAFF. Together with reference TRBV7-9 and TRBJ1-1, the CDR3 gives the full variable domain: DTGVSQNPRHKITKRGQNVTFRCDPISEHNRLYWYRQTLGQGPEFLTYFQNEAQLEKSRLLSDRFSAERPKGSFSTLEIQRTEQGDSAMYLCASHPTGQGAGAFFGQGTRLTVV.

Concerning this clonotype: A much larger clone differs from this one at a single base, so this may be a read error. This sequence joins TRBV19 and TRBJ1-2, with a possible D match to TRBD1 (5 bases). The CDR3 loop spans 12 amino acids. The germline gives CDR1 LNHDA, CDR2 SQIVND (reference sequence). The ends were cut back, 6 bases at V and 8 bases at J, with 13 bases in the middle. The CDR3 sequence is CASSGAGNGYTF. The CDR3 coding sequence is TGTGCCAGTAGCGGGGCAGGGAACGGCTACACCTTC.

This clonotype was picked up many times. V gene TRBV19 combines with J gene TRBJ1-2; perhaps TRBD1 as D (5 bases). Trimming shortened V by 4 bases and J by 9 bases, and 21 bases separated the two germline ends. The CDR3 contains 15 residues. Germline V gene sequence: CDR1 LNHDA, CDR2 SQIVND (reference sequence). CDR3 DNA sequence: TGTGCCAGTAGTAACGAAGGGACGGACCCCGGCCGCTACACCTTC. It yields the protein CASSNEGTDPGRYTF.

Many counts were recorded for this clonotype. The chain uses TRBV29-1 and TRBJ1-2, with 7 bases fitting TRBD1. This CDR3 is 12 amino acids long. CDR1 and CDR2 from the germline V gene are SQVTM and ANQGSEA. Trimming removed 7 bases from V and 8 bases from J; junction bases left unmatched: 10. CDR3: CSAIQTGRGYTF. The CDR3 DNA follows: TGCAGCGCCATACAGACAGGGCGAGGCTACACCTTC. Full variable domain (missing parts from reference TRBV29-1 and TRBJ1-2): SAVISQKPSRDICQRGTSLTIQCQVDSQVTMMFWYRQQPGQSLTLIATANQGSEATYESGFVIDKFPISRPNLTFSTLTVSNMSPEDSSIYLCSAIQTGRGYTFGSGTRLTVV.

This clonotype was found once. The chain uses TRBV20-1 and TRBJ1-5; no reliable D call. V was cut by 7 bases and J by 5 bases, with 9 bases left in between. Germline V gene sequence: CDR1 DFQATT, CDR2 SNEGSKA (reference sequence). This CDR3 has 11 residues. The chain's CDR3 is CSGVFHQPQHF. The CDR3 bases are TGCAGTGGGGTTTTTCATCAGCCCCAGCATTTT.

This rearrangement joins TRBV4-1 to TRBJ1-1, with D unresolved. The CDR3 consists of 14 residues. The germline CDR1 and CDR2 sequences are MGHRA and YSYEKL. Deletions cut 3 bases from V and 1 base from J, with 9 bases between. The CDR3 protein is CASSQRQKNTEAFF. DNA for the CDR3: TGCGCCAGCAGCCAGCGTCAGAAGAACACTGAAGCTTTCTTT.

This clonotype was picked up a small number of times. The chain links TRBV6-1 to TRBJ2-7, with D perhaps matching TRBD1 or TRBD2 (5 bases each). With 7 bases removed from V and 2 bases from J, the gap between germline ends came to 15 bases. Germline V gene lookup returns CDR1 MNHNS and CDR2 SASEGT. This CDR3 spans 14 amino acids. CDR3 coding DNA: TGTGCCAGCAACTCCGGGACCACCACCTACGAGCAGTACTTC. Translating gives CASNSGTTTYEQYF.

In the case of this clonotype: Given the absence of the conserved phenylalanine or tryptophan at the CDR3 end, a read error is likely. The chain uses TRBV9 and TRBJ1-1, with 7 bases fitting TRBD1. Germline V lookup: CDR1 SGDLS, CDR2 YYNGEE. CDR3 length: 15 residues. Unmatched junction bases numbered 3, after V lost 0 bases and J lost 1 base. CDR3: CASSVVGTANTEAFL. The CDR3, as DNA: TGTGCCAGCAGCGTAGTAGGGACAGCGAACACTGAAGCTTTCCTT.

The table lists this clonotype with a few counts. The chain employs TRBV5-1 and TRBJ1-4; no firm D call. Germline V gene sequence: CDR1 SGHRS, CDR2 YFSETQ. The V and J ends lost 0 bases and 5 bases respectively, with 8 bases between them. The CDR3 contains 14 residues. This chain's CDR3 is CASSLERQNEKLFF. The CDR3 DNA reads as TGCGCCAGCAGCTTGGAGCGACAAAATGAAAAACTGTTTTTT.

The chain carries TRBV27 and TRBJ2-7; D is perhaps TRBD1 (6 bases). The germline V and J ends were trimmed by 6 bases and 7 bases, with 16 bases remaining between them. This CDR3 region has 13 residues. Germline-derived CDR1 and CDR2 are MNHEY and SMNVEV (reference sequence). The CDR3 spells CASSWTVSGEQYF. The DNA of the CDR3 is TGTGCCAGCAGCTGGACAGTCTCGGGTGAGCAGTACTTC.

There are many counts of this clonotype. Here the CDR3 DNA reads TGTGCCAGCAGCGTAGGCCACAATCAGCCCCAGCATTTT. The encoded protein is CASSVGHNQPQHF. V and J are TRBV7-6 and TRBJ1-5; D unclear. CDR1 and CDR2 from the germline V gene are SGHVS and FNYEAQ. The length of the CDR3 is 13 residues. Between the trimmed V and J ends, which lost 5 bases and 3 bases, there was a span of 8 bases.